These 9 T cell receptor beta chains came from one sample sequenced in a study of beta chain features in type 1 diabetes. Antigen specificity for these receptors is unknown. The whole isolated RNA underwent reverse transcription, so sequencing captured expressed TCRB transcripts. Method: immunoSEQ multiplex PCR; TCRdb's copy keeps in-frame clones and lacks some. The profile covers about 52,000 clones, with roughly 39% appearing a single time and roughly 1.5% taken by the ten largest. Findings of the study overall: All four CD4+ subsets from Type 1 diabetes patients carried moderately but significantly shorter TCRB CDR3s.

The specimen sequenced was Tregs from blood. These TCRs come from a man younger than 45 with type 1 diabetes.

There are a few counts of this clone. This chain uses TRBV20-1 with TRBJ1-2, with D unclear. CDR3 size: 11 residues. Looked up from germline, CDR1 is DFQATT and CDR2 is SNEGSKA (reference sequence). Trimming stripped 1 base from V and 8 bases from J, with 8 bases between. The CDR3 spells CSARAGNGYTF. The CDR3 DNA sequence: TGCAGTGCTAGAGCCGGGAACGGCTACACCTTC.

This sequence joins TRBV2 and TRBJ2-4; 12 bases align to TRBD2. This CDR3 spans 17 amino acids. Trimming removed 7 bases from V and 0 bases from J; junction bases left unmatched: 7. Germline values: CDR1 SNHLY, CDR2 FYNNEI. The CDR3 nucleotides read TGTGCCAGCATTGGGACTAGCGGGTCCGTAGCCAAAAACATTCAGTACTTC. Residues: CASIGTSGSVAKNIQYF.

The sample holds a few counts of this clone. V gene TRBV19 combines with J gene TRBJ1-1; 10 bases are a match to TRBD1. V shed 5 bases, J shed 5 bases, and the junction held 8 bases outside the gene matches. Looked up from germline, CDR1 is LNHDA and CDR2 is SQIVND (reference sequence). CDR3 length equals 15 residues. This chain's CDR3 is CASSSQGQGRTEAFF. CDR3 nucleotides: TGTGCCAGTAGTTCACAGGGACAGGGGCGTACTGAAGCTTTCTTT.

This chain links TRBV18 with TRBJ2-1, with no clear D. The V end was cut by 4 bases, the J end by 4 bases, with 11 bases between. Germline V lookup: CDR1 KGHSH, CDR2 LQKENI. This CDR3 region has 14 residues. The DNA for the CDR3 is TGTGCCAGCTCACTTTCCCCAGTTTACAATGAGCAGTTCTTC. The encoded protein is CASSLSPVYNEQFF.

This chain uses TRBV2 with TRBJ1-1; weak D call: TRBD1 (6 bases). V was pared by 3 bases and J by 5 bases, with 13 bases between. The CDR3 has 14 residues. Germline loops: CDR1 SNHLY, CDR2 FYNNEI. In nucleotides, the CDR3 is TGTGCCAGCAGTGATCGACAGGTGATAACTGAAGCTTTCTTT. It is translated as CASSDRQVITEAFF.

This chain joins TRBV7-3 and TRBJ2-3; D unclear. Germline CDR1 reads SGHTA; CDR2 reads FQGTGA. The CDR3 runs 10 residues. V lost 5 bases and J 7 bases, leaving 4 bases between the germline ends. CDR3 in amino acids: CASSLYTQYF. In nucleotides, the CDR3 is TGTGCCAGCAGCCTTTATACGCAGTATTTT.

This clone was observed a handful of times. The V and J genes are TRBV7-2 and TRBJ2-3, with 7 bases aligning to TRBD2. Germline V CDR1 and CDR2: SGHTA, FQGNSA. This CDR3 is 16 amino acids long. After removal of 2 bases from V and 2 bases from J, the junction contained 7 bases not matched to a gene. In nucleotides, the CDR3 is TGTGCCAGCAGCTTAAACGGAGCGGGGCTCACAGATACGCAGTATTTT. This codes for CASSLNGAGLTDTQYF.

The CDR3 loop is CASSLAGSGDEQFF. In nucleotides, the CDR3 is TGCGCCAGCAGCTTGGCTGGCTCGGGGGATGAGCAGTTCTTC. The chain has TRBV5-1 and TRBJ2-1; perhaps TRBD2 as D (6 bases). Germline V gives CDR1 SGHRS, CDR2 YFSETQ. The CDR3 runs to 14 residues. Trimming left V 0 bases short and J 8 bases short, with 12 bases between.

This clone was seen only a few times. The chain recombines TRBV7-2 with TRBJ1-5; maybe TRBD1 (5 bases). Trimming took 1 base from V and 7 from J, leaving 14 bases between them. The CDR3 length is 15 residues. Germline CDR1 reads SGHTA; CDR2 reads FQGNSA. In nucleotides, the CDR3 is TGTGCCAGCAGCTTAGAAGGGGCAGGGCGCCAGCCCCAGCATTTT. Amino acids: CASSLEGAGRQPQHF.